The clone carrying this T cell receptor beta chain turned up a few times. Its antigen remains unknown. This sample was included in a study of T-cell memory formation after mild COVID-19. Across the whole study: Across donors, TCR clusters were largely donor specific.

This CDR3 is built from 14 residues. Germline values: CDR1 SGHRS, CDR2 YFSETQ. The V segment lost 6 bases and the J segment 4 bases; nucleotides outside the gene matches: 9. General study findings and limits: Clones shrinking between day 15 and 85 showed a balanced CD4/CD8 split, and those that grew later tilted toward CD4+. Clones from the second wave (peaking day 37) had unconfirmed SARS-CoV-2 specificity. Several responding clones turned up in pre-infection memory, indicating that cross-reactive memory may have taken part.

TCRdb recomputed calls from the 5' RACE reads with MiXCR, one row per CDR3 protein. This table has some 82,000 distinct CDR3 sequences, around 13% appearing once. The V gene is TRBV5-1, the J gene TRBJ1-2, with 7 bases identical to TRBD1. The specimen was PBMCs or a T cell subset sorted from them (not recorded which). The origin of this receptor is a man between 18 and 35 years old who had mild COVID-19 (a few samples of this study predate the infection). Cell type and time point are not known. DNA of the CDR3: TGCGCCAGCAAGGGACAGCCAACGGTCTATGGCTACACCTTC. Translation gives CASKGQPTVYGYTF.